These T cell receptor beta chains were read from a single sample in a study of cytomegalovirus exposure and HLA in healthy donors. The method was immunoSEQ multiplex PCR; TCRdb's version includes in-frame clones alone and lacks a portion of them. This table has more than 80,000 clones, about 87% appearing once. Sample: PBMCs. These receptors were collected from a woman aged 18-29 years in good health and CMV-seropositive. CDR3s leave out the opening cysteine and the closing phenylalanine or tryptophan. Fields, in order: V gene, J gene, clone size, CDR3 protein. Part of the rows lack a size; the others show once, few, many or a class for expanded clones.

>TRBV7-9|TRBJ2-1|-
ASRGNLGRNEQF
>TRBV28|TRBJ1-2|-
ASSLRTRAGQRYT
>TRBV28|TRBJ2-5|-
ASSLIGVQETQY
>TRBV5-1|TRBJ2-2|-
ASRGLAETGELF
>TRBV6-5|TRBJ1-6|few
ASSPTGSALH
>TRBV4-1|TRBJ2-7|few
ASSQGGSEQY
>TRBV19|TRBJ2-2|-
ASIGQTNTGELF
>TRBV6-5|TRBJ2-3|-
ASSYSIRGDPPY
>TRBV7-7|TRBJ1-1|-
ASSAYRGENTEAF
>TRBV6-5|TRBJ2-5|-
ASRRDRQETQY
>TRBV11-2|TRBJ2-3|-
ASSPDRGVLTDTQY
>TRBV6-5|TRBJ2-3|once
ASSYSQGHTDTQY
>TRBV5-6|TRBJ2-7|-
ASSSPSGDYEQY
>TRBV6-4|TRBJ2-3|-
ASSDSSGGTDTQY
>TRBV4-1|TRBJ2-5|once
ASSPKEYQETQY
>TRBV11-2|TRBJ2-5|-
ASRHSGRGKETQY
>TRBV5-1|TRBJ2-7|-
ASSLAALAKSYEQY
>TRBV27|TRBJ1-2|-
ASRFGGLEGGYT
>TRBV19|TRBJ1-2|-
ASSYISGGNYGYT
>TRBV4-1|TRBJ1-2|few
ASSQDWASYGYT
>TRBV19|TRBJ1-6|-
ASTRATRGHNSPLH
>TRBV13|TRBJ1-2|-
ASSPSRDRGSYGYT
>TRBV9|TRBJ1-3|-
ASSVGRWDSSGNTIY
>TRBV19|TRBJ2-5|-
ASSIGNQETQY
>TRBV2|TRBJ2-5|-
ASSVGRGDVQETQY
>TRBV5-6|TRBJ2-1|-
ASSLGFEAYNEQF
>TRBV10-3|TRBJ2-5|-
AISKSGGKETQY
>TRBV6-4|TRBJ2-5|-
ASSEEAGGQETQY
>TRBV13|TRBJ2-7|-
ASSPVGQGGFSGYEQY